The clone carrying this T cell receptor (beta chain) has only one observation. 60 Vbeta and 13 Jbeta primers were used in PCR. TCRdb's table, derived via immunoSEQ multiplex PCR, lists solely in-frame clones and lacks some. Of under 300,000 clones in the sample, approximately 81% were seen once. The sample is drawn from a study of cytomegalovirus exposure and HLA in healthy donors. Unmatched junction bases numbered 2, after V lost 3 bases and J lost 2 bases. The CDR3 runs 13 residues. Per the germline V gene, CDR1 is GTSNPN and CDR2 is SVGIG (reference sequence). The clonotype was recovered from a woman in her sixties in good health and CMV-seropositive. The chain recombines TRBV30 with TRBJ2-7, with 9 bases matching TRBD2. The specimen was PBMCs. CDR3 sequence (DNA): TGTGCCTGGAGCGGACTAGCGCCCTACGAGCAGTACTTC. Residues: CAWSGLAPYEQYF.